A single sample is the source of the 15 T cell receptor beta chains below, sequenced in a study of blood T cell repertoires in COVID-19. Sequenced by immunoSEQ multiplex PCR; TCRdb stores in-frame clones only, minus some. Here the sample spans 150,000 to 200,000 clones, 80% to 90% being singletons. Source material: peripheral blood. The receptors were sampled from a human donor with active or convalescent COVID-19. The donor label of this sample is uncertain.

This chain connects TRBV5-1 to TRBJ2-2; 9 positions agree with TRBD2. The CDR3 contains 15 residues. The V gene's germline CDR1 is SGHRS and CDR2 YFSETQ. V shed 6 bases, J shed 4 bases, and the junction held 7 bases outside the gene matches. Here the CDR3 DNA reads TGCGCCAGCATTGCGGGGGGGCAGAGCACCGGGGAGCTGTTTTTT. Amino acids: CASIAGGQSTGELFF.

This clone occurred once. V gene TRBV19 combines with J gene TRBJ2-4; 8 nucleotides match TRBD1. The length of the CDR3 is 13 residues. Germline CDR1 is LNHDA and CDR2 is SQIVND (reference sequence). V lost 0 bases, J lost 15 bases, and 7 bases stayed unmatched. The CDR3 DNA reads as TGTGCCAGTAGTATAGATCGAGGACAGGGCCGGTACTTC. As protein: CASSIDRGQGRYF.

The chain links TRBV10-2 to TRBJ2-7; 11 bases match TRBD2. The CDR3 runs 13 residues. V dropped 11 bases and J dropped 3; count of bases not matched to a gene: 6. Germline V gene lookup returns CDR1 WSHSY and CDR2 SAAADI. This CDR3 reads CAGQTSGNYEQYF. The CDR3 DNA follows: TGCGCCGGGCAGACTAGCGGGAACTACGAGCAGTACTTC.

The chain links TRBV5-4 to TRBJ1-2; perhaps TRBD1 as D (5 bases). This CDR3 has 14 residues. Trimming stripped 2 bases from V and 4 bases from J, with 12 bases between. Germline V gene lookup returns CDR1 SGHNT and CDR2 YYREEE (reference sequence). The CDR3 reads CASSLGGALYGYTF. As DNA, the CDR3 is TGTGCCAGCAGCTTAGGCGGGGCCCTCTATGGCTACACCTTC.

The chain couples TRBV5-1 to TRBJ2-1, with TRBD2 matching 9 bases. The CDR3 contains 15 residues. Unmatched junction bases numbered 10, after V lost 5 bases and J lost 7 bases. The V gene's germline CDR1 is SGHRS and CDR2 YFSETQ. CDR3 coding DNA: TGCGCCAGCAGGGGTAGCGGGGGCCTTGGGAATGAGCAGTTCTTC. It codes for CASRGSGGLGNEQFF.

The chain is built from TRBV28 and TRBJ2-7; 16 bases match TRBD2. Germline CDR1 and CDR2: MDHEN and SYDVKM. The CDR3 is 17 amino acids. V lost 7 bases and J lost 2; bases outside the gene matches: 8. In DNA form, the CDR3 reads TGTGCCAGCACCCCCCCCGGGACTAGCGGGGGGGCCTACGAGCAGTACTTC. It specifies CASTPPGTSGGAYEQYF.

CDR3 bases: TGTGCCAGCAGCCAGGACAGGGGGTACGAGCAGTACTTC. Its translation: CASSQDRGYEQYF. The chain links TRBV5-6 to TRBJ2-7; 10 bases are a match to TRBD1. This CDR3 contains 13 residues. The junction had 2 bases not matched to a gene; V was cut back by 4 bases and J by 4 bases. CDR1 is SGHDT, CDR2 YYEEEE, per germline.

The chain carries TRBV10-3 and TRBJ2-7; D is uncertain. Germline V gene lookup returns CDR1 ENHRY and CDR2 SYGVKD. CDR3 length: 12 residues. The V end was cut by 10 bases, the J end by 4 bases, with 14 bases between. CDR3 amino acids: CATMNLNYEQYF. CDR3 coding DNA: TGTGCCACCATGAACTTGAATTACGAGCAGTACTTC.

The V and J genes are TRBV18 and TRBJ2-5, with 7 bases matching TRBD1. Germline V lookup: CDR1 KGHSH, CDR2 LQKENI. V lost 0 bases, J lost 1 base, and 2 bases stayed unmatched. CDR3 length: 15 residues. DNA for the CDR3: TGTGCCAGCTCACCACCGTGGGACAGCCAAGAGACCCAGTACTTC. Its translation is CASSPPWDSQETQYF.

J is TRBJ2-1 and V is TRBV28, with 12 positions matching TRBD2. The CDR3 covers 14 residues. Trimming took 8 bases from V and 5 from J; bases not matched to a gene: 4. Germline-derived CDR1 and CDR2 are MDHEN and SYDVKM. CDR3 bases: TGTGCCAGCTGGACTAGCGGGGAGCACAATGAGCAGTTCTTC. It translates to CASWTSGEHNEQFF. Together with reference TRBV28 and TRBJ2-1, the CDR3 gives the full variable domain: DVKVTQSSRYLVKRTGEKVFLECVQDMDHENMFWYRQDPGLGLRLIYFSYDVKMKEKGDIPEGYSVSREKKERFSLILESASTNQTSMYLCASWTSGEHNEQFFGPGTRLTVL.

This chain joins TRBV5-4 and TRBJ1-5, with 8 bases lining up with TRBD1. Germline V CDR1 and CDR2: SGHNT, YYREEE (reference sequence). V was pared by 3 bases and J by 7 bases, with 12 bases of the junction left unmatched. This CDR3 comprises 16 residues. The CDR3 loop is CASSWGGQGSGQPQHF. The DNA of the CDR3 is TGTGCCAGCAGCTGGGGAGGACAGGGATCGGGGCAGCCCCAGCATTTT.

CDR3: CASSLAGQGAEGYTF. For the CDR3, the DNA is TGTGCCAGCAGCTTGGCCGGACAGGGGGCGGAAGGCTACACCTTC. The J gene is TRBJ1-2, the V gene TRBV5-4; 11 positions match TRBD1. The V segment lost 0 bases and the J segment 8 bases; nucleotides outside the gene matches: 6. This CDR3 contains 15 residues. Looked up from germline, CDR1 is SGHNT and CDR2 is YYREEE (reference sequence).

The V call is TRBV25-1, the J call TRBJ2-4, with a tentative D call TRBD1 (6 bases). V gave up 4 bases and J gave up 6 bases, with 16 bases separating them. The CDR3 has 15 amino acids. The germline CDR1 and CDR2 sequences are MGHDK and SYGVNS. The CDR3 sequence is CASSGYRDNGNIQYF. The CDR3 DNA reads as TGTGCCAGCAGTGGATACAGGGATAATGGAAACATTCAGTACTTC.

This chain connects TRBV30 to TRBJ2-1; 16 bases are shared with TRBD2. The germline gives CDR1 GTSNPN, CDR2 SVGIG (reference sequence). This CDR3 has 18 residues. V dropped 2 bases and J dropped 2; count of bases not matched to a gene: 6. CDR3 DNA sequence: TGTGCCTGGAGTCCGGGACTAGCGGGAGGGGTTGCCTACAATGAGCAGTTCTTC. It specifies CAWSPGLAGGVAYNEQFF. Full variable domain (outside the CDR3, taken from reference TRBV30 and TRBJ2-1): SQTIHQWPATLVQPVGSPLSLECTVEGTSNPNLYWYRQAAGRGLQLLFYSVGIGQISSEVPQNLSASRPQDRQFILSSKKLLLSDSGFYLCAWSPGLAGGVAYNEQFFGPGTRLTVL.

The CDR3 sequence: CASSFPLDRGNTGELFF. CDR3 in DNA: TGTGCCAGCAGTTTCCCCCTAGACAGGGGGAACACCGGGGAGCTGTTTTTT. The rearrangement links TRBV28 to TRBJ2-2; TRBD1 matches at 8 bases. The CDR3 is 17 residues long. Germline CDR1 MDHEN, CDR2 SYDVKM. After removal of 3 bases from V and 1 base from J, the junction contained 7 bases not matched to a gene.